What follows describes a single TCR beta chain. Antigen specificity is unknown. This sample is drawn from a study of T cell responses to AZD1222 COVID-19 vaccine. Sequenced by immunoSEQ multiplex PCR; TCRdb stores in-frame clones only, minus some. The sample has 85,000 to 130,000 clones; about 90% are singletons. Study results and limitations: Increased Spike-specific TCR breadth and depth were observed after two AZD1222 doses. Repertoires were obtained solely post-peak T cell response.

This CDR3 spans 13 amino acids. Germline CDR1 LGHNT, CDR2 FRNRAP. V lost 0 bases to trimming and J lost 5 bases, with 7 bases between them. Sequences were derived from peripheral blood, sampled 28 days after the second AZD1222 dose. The receptor comes from an adult who received the AZD1222 COVID-19 vaccine. The J gene is TRBJ2-5, the V gene TRBV12-5; D remains ambiguous. The CDR3, as DNA: TGTGCTAGTGGTTTGGTTGGTTGGGAGACCCAGTACTTC. Translating gives CASGLVGWETQYF.